The sample holds one count of the clone carrying this T cell receptor beta chain. The data stem from a study of blood T cell repertoires in COVID-19. For the study at large: Whether acute or convalescent, the COVID-19 samples came from the United States, Italy and Spain. T cells, B-cell-depleted T cells, or PBMCs supplied cDNA or gDNA.

The CDR3 is made up of 14 amino acids. The V end was cut by 0 bases, the J end by 4 bases, with 10 bases between. Germline-derived CDR1 and CDR2 are SGHDT and YYEEEE. Sequencing was performed with immunoSEQ multiplex PCR; in TCRdb, only in-frame clones are kept and a portion is missing. The sample includes some 100,000 clones, around four fifths seen only once; the top ten take roughly 12%. The chain links TRBV5-6 to TRBJ1-1, with D possibly matching TRBD1 (5 bases). The sequenced material came from peripheral blood. The sequence was collected from a woman between 65 and 79 years old with acute or convalescent COVID-19. In nucleotides, the CDR3 is TGTGCCAGCAGCTTGGTAGGGGTGGGCACTGAAGCTTTCTTT. It codes for CASSLVGVGTEAFF.